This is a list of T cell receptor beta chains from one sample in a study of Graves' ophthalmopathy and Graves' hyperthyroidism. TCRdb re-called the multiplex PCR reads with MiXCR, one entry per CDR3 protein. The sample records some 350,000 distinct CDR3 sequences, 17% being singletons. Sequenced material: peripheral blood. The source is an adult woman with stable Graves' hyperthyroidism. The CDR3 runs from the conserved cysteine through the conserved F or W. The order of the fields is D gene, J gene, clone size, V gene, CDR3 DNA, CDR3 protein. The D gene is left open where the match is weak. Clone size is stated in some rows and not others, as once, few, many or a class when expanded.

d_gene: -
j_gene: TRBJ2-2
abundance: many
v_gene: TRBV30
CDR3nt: TGTGCCTGGAGTGGGAGTACCGGCGGGGAGCTGTTTTTT
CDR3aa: CAWSGSTGGELFF

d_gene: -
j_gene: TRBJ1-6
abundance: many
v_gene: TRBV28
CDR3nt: TGTGCCAGCAGTTTACTAAGAGGGAGTAATTCACCCCTCCACTTT
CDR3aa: CASSLLRGSNSPLHF

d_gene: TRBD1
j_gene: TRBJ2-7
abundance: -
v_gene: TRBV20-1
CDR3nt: TGCAGTGCTAGAGCACCGACAGGGTACTACGAGCAGTACTTC
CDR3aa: CSARAPTGYYEQYF

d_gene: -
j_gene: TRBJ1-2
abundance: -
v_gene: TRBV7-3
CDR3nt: TGTGCCAGCAGCCCACAGCCTAACTATGGCTACACCTTC
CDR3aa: CASSPQPNYGYTF

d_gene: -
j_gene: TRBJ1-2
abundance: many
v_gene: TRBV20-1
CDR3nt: TGCAGTGGCTCGGGGGGCGACTATGGCTACACCTTC
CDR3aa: CSGSGGDYGYTF

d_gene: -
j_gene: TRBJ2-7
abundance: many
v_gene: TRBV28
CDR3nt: TGTGCCAGCAGAAAACAGGGCGAGCAGTACTTC
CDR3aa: CASRKQGEQYF

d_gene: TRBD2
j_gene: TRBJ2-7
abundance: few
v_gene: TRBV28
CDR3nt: TGTGCCAGCACTCCAGCCCACGGGACTAGCGGGAGTAGTTACGAGCAGTACTTC
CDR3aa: CASTPAHGTSGSSYEQYF

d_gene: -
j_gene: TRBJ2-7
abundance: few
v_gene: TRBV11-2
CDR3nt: TGTGCCAGCAGTCCCCGGGCCCCGGGTGGTATAGACTTC
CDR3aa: CASSPRAPGGIDF

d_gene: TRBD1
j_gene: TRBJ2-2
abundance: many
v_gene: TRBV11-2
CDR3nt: TGTGCCAGCAGCCCTACCGGGACAGCGAACACCGGGGAGCTGTTTTTT
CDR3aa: CASSPTGTANTGELFF

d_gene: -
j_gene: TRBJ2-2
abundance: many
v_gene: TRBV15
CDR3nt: TGTGCCACCAGCACCCTCCAGGGGAATACCGGGGAGCTGTTTTTT
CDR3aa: CATSTLQGNTGELFF

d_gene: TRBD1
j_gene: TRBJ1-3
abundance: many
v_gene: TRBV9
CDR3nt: TGTGCCAGCAGCGTGGGGGGACAGCTCGAGAGAAACACCATATATTTT
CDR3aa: CASSVGGQLERNTIYF

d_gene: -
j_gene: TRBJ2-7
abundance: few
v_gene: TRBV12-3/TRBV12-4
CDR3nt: TGTGCCAGCTCGAAGGCGACCGGGGGCAGTTTTTACGAGCAGTACTTC
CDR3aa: CASSKATGGSFYEQYF

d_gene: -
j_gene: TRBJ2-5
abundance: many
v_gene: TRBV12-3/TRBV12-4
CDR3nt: TGTGCCAGTGGGGGGCGTGGGGAGACCCAGTACTTC
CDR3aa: CASGGRGETQYF

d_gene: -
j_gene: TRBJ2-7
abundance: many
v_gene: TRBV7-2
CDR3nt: TGTGCCAGCAGTCCGACCGTCGGCGGGCGTAGCTCCTACGAGCAGTACTTC
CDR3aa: CASSPTVGGRSSYEQYF

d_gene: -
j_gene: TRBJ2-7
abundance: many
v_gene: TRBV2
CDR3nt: TGTGCCAGCAGTGAGACAGTCTTGGCGCAGTACTTC
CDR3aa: CASSETVLAQYF

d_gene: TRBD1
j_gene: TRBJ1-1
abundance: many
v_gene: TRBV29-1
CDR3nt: TGCAGCGCCCACAGGGGCATGAACACTGAAGCTTTCTTT
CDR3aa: CSAHRGMNTEAFF

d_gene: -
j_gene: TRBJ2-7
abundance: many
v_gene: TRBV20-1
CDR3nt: TGCAGTGCAAACCAGGCGGCCTACGAGCAGTACTTC
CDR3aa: CSANQAAYEQYF

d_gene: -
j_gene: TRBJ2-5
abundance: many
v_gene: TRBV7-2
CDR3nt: TGTGCCAGCAGCTTAGCGGAGCCAGGGGAGACCCAGTACTTC
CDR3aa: CASSLAEPGETQYF

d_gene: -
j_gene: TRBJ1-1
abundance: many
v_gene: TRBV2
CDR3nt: TGTGCCAGCAAAAAAGACAGGAACACTGAAGCTTTCTTT
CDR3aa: CASKKDRNTEAFF

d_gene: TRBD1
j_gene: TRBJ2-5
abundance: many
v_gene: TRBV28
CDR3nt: TGTGCCAGCAACACCGGGACAGGGGTCGCAGAGACCCAGTACTTC
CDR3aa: CASNTGTGVAETQYF

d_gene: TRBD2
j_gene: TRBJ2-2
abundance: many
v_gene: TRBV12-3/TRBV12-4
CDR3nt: TGTGCCAGCGGGCGGGAGGCGAACACCGGGGAGCTGTTTTTT
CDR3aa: CASGREANTGELFF

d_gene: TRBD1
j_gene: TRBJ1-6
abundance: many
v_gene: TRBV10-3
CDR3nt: TGTGCCATCAGTCGGGCGGACAGGTCCACTTCACCCCTCCACTTT
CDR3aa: CAISRADRSTSPLHF

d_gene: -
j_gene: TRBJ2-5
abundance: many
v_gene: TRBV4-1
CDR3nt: TGCGCCAGCAGCCCAAGCGGGTGGGGCCAAGAGACCCAGTACTTC
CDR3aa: CASSPSGWGQETQYF

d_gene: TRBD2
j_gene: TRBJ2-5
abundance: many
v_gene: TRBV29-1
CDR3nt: TGCAGCGCCCGGGGCGGGGGGTCCGGGACCCAGTACTTC
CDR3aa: CSARGGGSGTQYF

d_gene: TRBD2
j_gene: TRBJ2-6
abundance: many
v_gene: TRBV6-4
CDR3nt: TGTGCCAGCAGTCGACCGGGACTAGCGGGAGTGTTTGGGGCCAACGTCCTGACTTTC
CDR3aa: CASSRPGLAGVFGANVLTF

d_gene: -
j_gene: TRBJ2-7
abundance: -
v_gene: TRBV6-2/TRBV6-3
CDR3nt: TGTGCCAGCAGCAGGGTGGTCCAAAGGGGGCAGTACTTC
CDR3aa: CASSRVVQRGQYF

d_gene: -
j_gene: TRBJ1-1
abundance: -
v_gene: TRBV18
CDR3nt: TGTGCCAGCTCACCACCCGGGGAGAGGAACACTGAAGCTTTCTTT
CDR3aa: CASSPPGERNTEAFF

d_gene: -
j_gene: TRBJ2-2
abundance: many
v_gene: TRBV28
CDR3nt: TGTGCCAGCAGTTCGACAGGAACGAACACCGGGGAGCTGTTTTTT
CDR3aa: CASSSTGTNTGELFF

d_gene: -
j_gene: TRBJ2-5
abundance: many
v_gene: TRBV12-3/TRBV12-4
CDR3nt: TGTGCCAGCAGTTTAATGGAGAAAGAGACCCAGTACTTC
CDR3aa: CASSLMEKETQYF

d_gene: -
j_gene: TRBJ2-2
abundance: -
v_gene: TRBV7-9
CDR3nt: TGTGCCAGCCGCCGAGTCGTACACACCGGGGAGCTGTTTTTT
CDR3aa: CASRRVVHTGELFF

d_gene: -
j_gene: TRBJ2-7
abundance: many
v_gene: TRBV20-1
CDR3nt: TGCAGTGCTAGGGGTCGGTCAACCTACGAGCAGTACTTC
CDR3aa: CSARGRSTYEQYF

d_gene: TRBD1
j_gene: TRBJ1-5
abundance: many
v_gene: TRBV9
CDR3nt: TGTGCCAGCAGCGCGGAGGGACAGGGGACACAGCCCCAGCATTTT
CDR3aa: CASSAEGQGTQPQHF

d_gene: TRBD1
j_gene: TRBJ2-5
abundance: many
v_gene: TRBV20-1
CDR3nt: TGCAGTGCGGAGAGACAGGGGGGGACCCAGTACTTC
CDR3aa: CSAERQGGTQYF

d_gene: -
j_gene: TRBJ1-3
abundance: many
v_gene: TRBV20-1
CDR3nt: TGCAGTGCTAGAGAGGGAGGTTTCGGAAACACCATATATTTT
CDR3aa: CSAREGGFGNTIYF

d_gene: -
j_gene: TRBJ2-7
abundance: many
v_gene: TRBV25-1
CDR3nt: TGTGCCAGCAGTGGTTCCGCGGGAACCAGCTCCTACGAGCAGTACTTC
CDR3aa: CASSGSAGTSSYEQYF

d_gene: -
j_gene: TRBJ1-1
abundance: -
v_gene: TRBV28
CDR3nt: TGTGCCAGCAGTCCTAAGGCCTCTACAGCTTTCTTT
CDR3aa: CASSPKASTAFF

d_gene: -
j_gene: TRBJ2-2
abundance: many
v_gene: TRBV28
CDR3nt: TGTGCCAGCAGCCCACCCGTGCGGGGGCACACCGGGGAGCTGTTTTTT
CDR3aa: CASSPPVRGHTGELFF

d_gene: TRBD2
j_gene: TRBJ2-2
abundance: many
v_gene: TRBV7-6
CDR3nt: TGTGCCAGCAGCAACCGACTAGCGGGAGGCTCCGGGGAGCTGTTTTTT
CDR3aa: CASSNRLAGGSGELFF

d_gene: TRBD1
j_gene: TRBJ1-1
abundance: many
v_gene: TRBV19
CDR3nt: TGTGCCAGTAGTGATCCGGGACAGGGGGCTTCGGAAGCTTTCTTT
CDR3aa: CASSDPGQGASEAFF

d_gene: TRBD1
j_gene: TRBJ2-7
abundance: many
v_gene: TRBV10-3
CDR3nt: TGTGCCATCATGGACAGGGATGCAGCCTACGAGCAGTACTTC
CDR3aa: CAIMDRDAAYEQYF

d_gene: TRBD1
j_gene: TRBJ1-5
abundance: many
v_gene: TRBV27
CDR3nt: TGTGCCAGCAGTCCGACGACAGGGCGCAGCAATCAGCCCCAGCATTTT
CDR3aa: CASSPTTGRSNQPQHF

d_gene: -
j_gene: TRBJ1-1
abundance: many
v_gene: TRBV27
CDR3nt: TGTGCCAGCAGTCAAGGGGAGGATACTGAAGCTTTCTTT
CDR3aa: CASSQGEDTEAFF

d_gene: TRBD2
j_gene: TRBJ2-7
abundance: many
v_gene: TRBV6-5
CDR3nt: TGTGCCAGCAGTTACCTACCTCGACTAGCACAACCCTACGAGCAGTACTTC
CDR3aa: CASSYLPRLAQPYEQYF

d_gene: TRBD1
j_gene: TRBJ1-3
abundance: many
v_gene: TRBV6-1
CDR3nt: TGTGCCAGCGCAGCAGGGGGCTCGGGAAACACCATATATTTT
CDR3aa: CASAAGGSGNTIYF

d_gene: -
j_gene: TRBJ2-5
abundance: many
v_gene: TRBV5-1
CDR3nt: TGCGCCAGCAGCTTGGAATGGGGGCGGCAAGAGACCCAGTACTTC
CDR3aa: CASSLEWGRQETQYF